The T cell receptor beta chain under discussion was sequenced for a study of blood T cell repertoires in COVID-19. Looking at the study overall: Specimens from acute and convalescent COVID-19 originated in the United States, Italy and Spain. The cDNA or gDNA used as material had been derived from T cells, B-cell-depleted T cells, or PBMCs.

Trimming took 3 bases from V and 3 from J; bases not matched to a gene: 12. Per germline, CDR1 MDHEN and CDR2 SYDVKM. The CDR3 contains 17 residues. How the authors handled the data: From reference gene primer amplification, estimates of nucleated cell counts were derived. The data were produced by immunoSEQ multiplex PCR, yet TCRdb's version contains in-frame clones alone and is incomplete. D and trimming were read from the DNA, whereas the V and J calls and clone size are those reported in that table. The sample holds roughly 93,000 clones; about nine tenths are singletons and the top ten take 0.85% to 1.3%.

The clonotype was recovered from a human donor in a cohort sampled during active COVID-19. The source material was peripheral blood. V gene TRBV28 combines with J gene TRBJ2-7, with 9 nucleotides matching TRBD2. In nucleotides, the CDR3 is TGTGCCAGCAGTTTTCTGCCGGGGACTAGCAGCTACTACGAGCAGTACTTC. Translation gives CASSFLPGTSSYYEQYF.